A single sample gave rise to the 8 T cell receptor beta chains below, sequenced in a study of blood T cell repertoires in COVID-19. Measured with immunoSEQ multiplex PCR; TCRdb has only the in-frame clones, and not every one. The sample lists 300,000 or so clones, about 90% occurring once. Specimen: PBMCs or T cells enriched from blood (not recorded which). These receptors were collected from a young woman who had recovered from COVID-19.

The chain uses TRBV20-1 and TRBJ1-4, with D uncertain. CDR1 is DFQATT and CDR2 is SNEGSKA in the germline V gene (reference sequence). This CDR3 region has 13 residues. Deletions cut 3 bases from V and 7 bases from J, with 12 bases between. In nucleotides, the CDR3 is TGCAGTGCTAGTCGCCTAGAGAGTGAAAAACTGTTTTTT. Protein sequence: CSASRLESEKLFF.

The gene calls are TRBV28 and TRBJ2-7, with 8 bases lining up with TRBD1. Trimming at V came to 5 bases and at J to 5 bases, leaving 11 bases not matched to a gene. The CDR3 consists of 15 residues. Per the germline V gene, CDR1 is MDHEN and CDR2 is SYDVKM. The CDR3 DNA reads TGTGCCAGCAGTCCCCCCGGGACAGGATCAAACGAGCAGTACTTC. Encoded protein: CASSPPGTGSNEQYF.

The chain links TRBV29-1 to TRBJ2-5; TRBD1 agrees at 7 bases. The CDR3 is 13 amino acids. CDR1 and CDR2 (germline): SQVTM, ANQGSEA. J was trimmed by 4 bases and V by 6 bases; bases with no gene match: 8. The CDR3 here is CSVGPTGPETQYF. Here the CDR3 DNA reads TGCAGCGTGGGGCCGACAGGGCCAGAGACCCAGTACTTC.

The CDR3 DNA sequence: TGTGCCAGCAGCTTAGACAGATTAGAATACTCTGGAAACACCATATATTTT. Translation gives CASSLDRLEYSGNTIYF. The chain employs TRBV7-9 and TRBJ1-3; D remains unclear. The CDR3 covers 17 residues. From germline, CDR1 is SEHNR and CDR2 FQNEAQ (reference sequence). Trimming removed 1 base at V and 0 bases at J, with 13 bases between.

The CDR3 here is CASSLVVAGYNEQFF. The CDR3 DNA sequence: TGTGCCAGCAGCTTGGTAGTAGCGGGGTACAATGAGCAGTTCTTC. The chain couples TRBV5-4 to TRBJ2-1; 8 nucleotides line up with TRBD2. J lost 4 bases, V lost 0 bases, and 3 bases had no gene match. This CDR3 is 15 amino acids long. CDR1 is SGHNT and CDR2 is YYREEE in the germline V gene (reference sequence).

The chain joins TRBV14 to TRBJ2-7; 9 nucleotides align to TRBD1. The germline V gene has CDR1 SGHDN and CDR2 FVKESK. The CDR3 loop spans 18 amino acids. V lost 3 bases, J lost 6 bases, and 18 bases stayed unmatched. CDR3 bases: TGTGCCAGCAGCCATCGCAATAAGGCGCGGGACAGGGTATCCGAGCAGTACTTC. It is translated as CASSHRNKARDRVSEQYF.

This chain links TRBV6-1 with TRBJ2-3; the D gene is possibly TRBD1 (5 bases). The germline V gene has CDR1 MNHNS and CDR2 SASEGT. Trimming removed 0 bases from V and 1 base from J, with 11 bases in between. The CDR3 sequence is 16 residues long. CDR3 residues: CASSEAEGDGTDTQYF. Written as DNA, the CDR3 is TGTGCCAGCAGTGAAGCAGAAGGGGATGGCACAGATACGCAGTATTTT.

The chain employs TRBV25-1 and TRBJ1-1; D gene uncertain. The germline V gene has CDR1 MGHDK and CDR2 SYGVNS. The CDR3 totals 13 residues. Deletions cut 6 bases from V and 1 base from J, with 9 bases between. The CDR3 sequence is CASRLDWNTEAFF. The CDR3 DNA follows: TGTGCCAGCAGGCTTGACTGGAACACTGAAGCTTTCTTT. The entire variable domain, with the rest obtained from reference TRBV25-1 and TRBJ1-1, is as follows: EADIYQTPRYLVIGTGKKITLECSQTMGHDKMYWYQQDPGMELHLIHYSYGVNSTEKGDLSSESTVSRIRTEHFPLTLESARPSHTSQYLCASRLDWNTEAFFGQGTRLTVV.